Following are 2 T cell receptor beta chains from one sample sequenced in a study of blood T cell repertoires in COVID-19. The protocol was immunoSEQ multiplex PCR, while the TCRdb copy is restricted to in-frame clones and leaves out a portion. The sample contains about 180,000 clones, roughly 77% of which appear only once. The specimen was peripheral blood. The receptor set was obtained from a woman aged 80 or older with COVID-19, enrolled during active disease.

This clone appeared once. The chain has TRBV28 and TRBJ1-4, with D possibly being TRBD1 (6 bases). The CDR3 contains 16 residues. Germline values: CDR1 MDHEN, CDR2 SYDVKM. Trimming cost V 8 bases and J 8 bases, with 24 bases left between them. Written as DNA, the CDR3 is TGTGCCAGCGAAGCCCGAGGGAGACAGGTGAAAGAAAAACTGTTTTTT. This gives the protein CASEARGRQVKEKLFF.

The chain employs TRBV18 and TRBJ2-5; 10 bases align to TRBD1. Germline CDR1 reads KGHSH; CDR2 reads LQKENI. V was clipped by 8 bases and J by 4 bases; unmatched bases: 4. This CDR3 region has 13 residues. CDR3 DNA sequence: TGTGCCAGCGGACAGGGGGAGGGAGAGACCCAGTACTTC. Translated, it gives CASGQGEGETQYF.